The rows below give T cell receptor beta chains drawn from one sample of a study of T cells after yellow fever vaccination. One entry per CDR3 protein, called by TCRdb with MiXCR from the 5' RACE reads. This table has approximately 550,000 distinct CDR3 sequences, 19% appearing once. Material: PBMCs, obtained 15 days after the yellow fever booster vaccination. These receptors were collected from a young man who received the YFV17D yellow fever vaccine. Each CDR3 is given with its conserved first and last residue. The D gene is left open where the match is weak. Clone size is not always given. Where it is, it says once, few, many or a class for expanded clones.

D gene: TRBD1; V gene: TRBV30; J gene: TRBJ2-7; clone size: .; CDR3 protein: CAGHRGSSYEQYF; CDR3 DNA: TGTGCCGGTCACAGGGGTAGCTCCTACGAGCAGTACTTC
D gene: TRBD1; V gene: TRBV5-1; J gene: TRBJ2-7; clone size: .; CDR3 protein: CASSRGGGYEQYF; CDR3 DNA: TGCGCCAGCAGCCGAGGGGGCGGATACGAGCAGTACTTC
D gene: TRBD2; V gene: TRBV20-1; J gene: TRBJ2-5; clone size: .; CDR3 protein: CSARGLAGLHKETQYF; CDR3 DNA: TGCAGTGCTAGGGGACTAGCGGGGCTCCATAAAGAGACCCAGTACTTC
D gene: .; V gene: TRBV12-3/TRBV12-4; J gene: TRBJ1-1; clone size: .; CDR3 protein: CASSLVVRTEAFF; CDR3 DNA: TGTGCCAGCAGTTTGGTCGTGCGCACTGAAGCTTTCTTT
D gene: TRBD2; V gene: TRBV20-1; J gene: TRBJ2-1; clone size: few; CDR3 protein: CSASLAGGPSEQFF; CDR3 DNA: TGCAGTGCTTCTCTAGCGGGAGGGCCGAGTGAGCAGTTCTTC
D gene: TRBD1; V gene: TRBV25-1; J gene: TRBJ1-4; clone size: few; CDR3 protein: CASRAWGQKNEKLFF; CDR3 DNA: TGTGCCAGTCGGGCTTGGGGACAGAAGAATGAAAAACTGTTTTTT
D gene: TRBD1; V gene: TRBV5-4; J gene: TRBJ1-2; clone size: few; CDR3 protein: CASSSQGAFGYTF; CDR3 DNA: TGTGCCAGCAGCTCACAGGGGGCGTTCGGCTACACCTTC
D gene: .; V gene: TRBV29-1; J gene: TRBJ1-2; clone size: .; CDR3 protein: CSVSQGRSYGYTF; CDR3 DNA: TGCAGCGTTTCGCAGGGCAGGTCCTATGGCTACACCTTC
D gene: .; V gene: TRBV5-1; J gene: TRBJ2-2; clone size: few; CDR3 protein: CASSSGTPNTGELFF; CDR3 DNA: TGCGCCAGCAGTTCCGGAACTCCTAACACCGGGGAGCTGTTTTTT
D gene: .; V gene: TRBV30; J gene: TRBJ2-1; clone size: few; CDR3 protein: CAWGQDNEQFF; CDR3 DNA: TGTGCCTGGGGCCAGGACAATGAGCAGTTCTTC
D gene: .; V gene: TRBV20-1; J gene: TRBJ1-2; clone size: .; CDR3 protein: CSASSPEGFDSILNYGYTF; CDR3 DNA: TGCAGTGCTAGCTCGCCCGAAGGATTTGACAGCATCCTAAACTATGGCTACACCTTC
D gene: .; V gene: TRBV20-1; J gene: TRBJ1-5; clone size: few; CDR3 protein: CSARVGTDSNQPQHF; CDR3 DNA: TGCAGTGCTAGAGTAGGGACCGATAGCAATCAGCCCCAGCATTTT
D gene: TRBD1; V gene: TRBV12-3/TRBV12-4; J gene: TRBJ2-1; clone size: .; CDR3 protein: CASSFETGGPNEQFF; CDR3 DNA: TGTGCCAGCAGTTTCGAGACAGGGGGACCCAATGAGCAGTTCTTC
D gene: TRBD2; V gene: TRBV20-1; J gene: TRBJ2-2; clone size: .; CDR3 protein: CSARTTSGTGELFF; CDR3 DNA: TGCAGTGCTAGGACCACTAGCGGAACCGGGGAGCTGTTTTTT
D gene: .; V gene: TRBV12-3/TRBV12-4; J gene: TRBJ1-2; clone size: .; CDR3 protein: CASSPGSYGYTF; CDR3 DNA: TGTGCCAGCAGCCCCGGGTCCTATGGCTACACCTTC
D gene: TRBD1; V gene: TRBV12-3/TRBV12-4; J gene: TRBJ1-5; clone size: once; CDR3 protein: CASSSGRQGRTQPQHF; CDR3 DNA: TGTGCCAGCAGCTCGGGGCGACAGGGGAGGACTCAGCCCCAGCATTTT
D gene: TRBD1; V gene: TRBV12-3/TRBV12-4; J gene: TRBJ2-1; clone size: .; CDR3 protein: CASSPNRGANNEQFF; CDR3 DNA: TGTGCCAGCAGCCCGAACAGGGGGGCCAACAATGAGCAGTTCTTC
D gene: .; V gene: TRBV14; J gene: TRBJ2-3; clone size: .; CDR3 protein: CASSQDRWDSSTDTQYF; CDR3 DNA: TGTGCCAGCAGCCAAGATCGGTGGGATTCTAGCACAGATACGCAGTATTTT
D gene: TRBD2; V gene: TRBV19; J gene: TRBJ2-3; clone size: .; CDR3 protein: CASTTSGRTDTQYF; CDR3 DNA: TGTGCCAGTACCACTAGCGGGAGGACAGATACGCAGTATTTT
D gene: .; V gene: TRBV4-3; J gene: TRBJ2-1; clone size: few; CDR3 protein: CASSPRQGEQFF; CDR3 DNA: TGCGCCAGCAGCCCCCGGCAGGGCGAGCAGTTCTTC
D gene: TRBD2; V gene: TRBV20-1; J gene: TRBJ2-1; clone size: few; CDR3 protein: CSARIAGGGRGSNEQFF; CDR3 DNA: TGCAGTGCTAGAATAGCGGGAGGGGGTAGGGGGTCCAATGAGCAGTTCTTC
D gene: .; V gene: TRBV2; J gene: TRBJ2-2; clone size: .; CDR3 protein: CASSEGDTGELFF; CDR3 DNA: TGTGCCAGCAGTGAGGGGGACACCGGGGAGCTGTTTTTT
D gene: TRBD1; V gene: TRBV23-1; J gene: TRBJ2-2; clone size: few; CDR3 protein: CASSQSPHEGAYGELFF; CDR3 DNA: TGCGCCAGCAGTCAATCGCCGCATGAGGGGGCTTACGGGGAGCTGTTTTTT
D gene: TRBD2; V gene: TRBV30; J gene: TRBJ2-2; clone size: once; CDR3 protein: CAWNSGANTGELFF; CDR3 DNA: TGTGCCTGGAATAGCGGGGCTAACACCGGGGAGCTGTTTTTT
D gene: TRBD2; V gene: TRBV18; J gene: TRBJ2-2; clone size: .; CDR3 protein: CASSPFQRETLGELFF; CDR3 DNA: TGTGCCAGCTCACCTTTCCAGCGGGAAACACTAGGGGAGCTGTTTTTT
D gene: TRBD2; V gene: TRBV20-1; J gene: TRBJ2-1; clone size: .; CDR3 protein: CSAGTSGAYNEQFF; CDR3 DNA: TGCAGTGCTGGGACTAGCGGGGCCTACAATGAGCAGTTCTTC
D gene: .; V gene: TRBV29-1; J gene: TRBJ2-2; clone size: .; CDR3 protein: CSGGTFNTGELFF; CDR3 DNA: TGCAGCGGCGGGACATTTAACACCGGGGAGCTGTTTTTT
D gene: .; V gene: TRBV6-1; J gene: TRBJ2-3; clone size: .; CDR3 protein: CASRGGGPGGSDTQYF; CDR3 DNA: TGTGCCAGCAGAGGGGGAGGGCCAGGGGGCTCTGATACGCAGTATTTT
D gene: TRBD1; V gene: TRBV6-5; J gene: TRBJ1-5; clone size: .; CDR3 protein: CASSYLGTGENQPQHF; CDR3 DNA: TGTGCCAGCAGTTACCTTGGGACAGGCGAAAATCAGCCCCAGCATTTT
D gene: .; V gene: TRBV12-3/TRBV12-4; J gene: TRBJ2-5; clone size: few; CDR3 protein: CASRTRQETQYF; CDR3 DNA: TGTGCCAGCAGAACTCGACAAGAGACCCAGTACTTC
D gene: .; V gene: TRBV7-9; J gene: TRBJ1-5; clone size: .; CDR3 protein: CASSRGLSSNQPQQF; CDR3 DNA: TGTGCCAGCAGCCGGGGACTCTCAAGCAATCAGCCCCAGCAATTT
D gene: .; V gene: TRBV20-1; J gene: TRBJ2-3; clone size: .; CDR3 protein: CSARTGRQTDTQYF; CDR3 DNA: TGCAGTGCTAGAACCGGACGCCAGACAGATACGCAGTATTTT
D gene: .; V gene: TRBV12-3/TRBV12-4; J gene: TRBJ2-2; clone size: .; CDR3 protein: CASSRITNTGELFF; CDR3 DNA: TGTGCCAGCAGTAGGATCACGAACACCGGGGAGCTGTTTTTT
D gene: .; V gene: TRBV7-9; J gene: TRBJ2-1; clone size: few; CDR3 protein: CANSDRGNNEQFF; CDR3 DNA: TGTGCCAACTCGGACCGGGGAAACAATGAGCAGTTCTTC
D gene: .; V gene: TRBV7-3; J gene: TRBJ1-5; clone size: .; CDR3 protein: CASSPTGKSNQPQHF; CDR3 DNA: TGTGCCAGCAGCCCTACAGGGAAGTCCAATCAGCCCCAGCATTTT
D gene: .; V gene: TRBV25-1; J gene: TRBJ2-7; clone size: once; CDR3 protein: CASSEYVYEQYF; CDR3 DNA: TGTGCCAGCAGTGAATATGTCTACGAGCAGTACTTC
D gene: .; V gene: TRBV14; J gene: TRBJ2-3; clone size: few; CDR3 protein: CASSQELQATQYF; CDR3 DNA: TGTGCCAGCAGCCAAGAATTACAGGCAACGCAGTATTTT
D gene: TRBD2; V gene: TRBV7-3; J gene: TRBJ2-1; clone size: few; CDR3 protein: CASSSSGRAFNEQFF; CDR3 DNA: TGTGCCAGCAGCTCTAGCGGGAGGGCCTTTAATGAGCAGTTCTTC
D gene: .; V gene: TRBV20-1; J gene: TRBJ2-1; clone size: few; CDR3 protein: CSVPAGREIYNEQFF; CDR3 DNA: TGCAGTGTTCCGGCAGGCAGGGAGATTTACAATGAGCAGTTCTTC
D gene: .; V gene: TRBV6-1; J gene: TRBJ2-1; clone size: few; CDR3 protein: CASRQDTYNEQFF; CDR3 DNA: TGTGCCAGCAGGCAGGACACCTACAATGAGCAGTTCTTC
D gene: .; V gene: TRBV7-2; J gene: TRBJ2-7; clone size: .; CDR3 protein: CASSSQQLLEQYF; CDR3 DNA: TGTGCCAGCAGCTCCCAACAACTTCTAGAGCAGTACTTC
D gene: .; V gene: TRBV2; J gene: TRBJ2-7; clone size: few; CDR3 protein: CASIGLSYEQYF; CDR3 DNA: TGTGCCAGCATAGGGCTGTCCTACGAGCAGTACTTC
D gene: .; V gene: TRBV21-1; J gene: TRBJ1-3; clone size: .; CDR3 protein: CASSKVRTVLSLVNTIYF; CDR3 DNA: TGTGCCAGCAGCAAGGTCCGGACAGTATTGTCCCTAGTAAACACCATATATTTT
D gene: .; V gene: TRBV20-1; J gene: TRBJ2-7; clone size: .; CDR3 protein: CSARGIVSYEQYF; CDR3 DNA: TGCAGTGCTAGGGGGATTGTCTCCTACGAGCAGTACTTC